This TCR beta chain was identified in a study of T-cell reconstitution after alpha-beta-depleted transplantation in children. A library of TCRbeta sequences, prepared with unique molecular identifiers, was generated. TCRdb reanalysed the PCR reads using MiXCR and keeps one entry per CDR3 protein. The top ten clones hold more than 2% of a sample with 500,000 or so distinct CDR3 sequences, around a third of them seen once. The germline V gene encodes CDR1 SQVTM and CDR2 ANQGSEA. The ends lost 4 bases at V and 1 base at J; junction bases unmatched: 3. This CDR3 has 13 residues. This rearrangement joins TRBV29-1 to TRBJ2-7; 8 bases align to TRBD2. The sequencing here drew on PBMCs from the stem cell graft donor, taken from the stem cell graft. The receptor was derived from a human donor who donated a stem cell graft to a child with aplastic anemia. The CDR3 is CSVVPSGSYEQYV. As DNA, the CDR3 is TGCAGCGTTGTGCCTAGCGGGTCCTACGAGCAGTACGTC.